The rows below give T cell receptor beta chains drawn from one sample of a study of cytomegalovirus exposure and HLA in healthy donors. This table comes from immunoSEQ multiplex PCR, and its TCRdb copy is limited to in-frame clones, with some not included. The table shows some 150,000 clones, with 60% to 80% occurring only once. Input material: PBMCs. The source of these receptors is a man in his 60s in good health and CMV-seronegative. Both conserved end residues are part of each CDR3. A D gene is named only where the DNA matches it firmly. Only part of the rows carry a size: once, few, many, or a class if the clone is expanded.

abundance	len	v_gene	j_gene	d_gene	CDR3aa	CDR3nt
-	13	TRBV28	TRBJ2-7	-	CASSSAGFYEQYF	TGTGCCAGCAGTTCCGCAGGATTCTACGAGCAGTACTTC
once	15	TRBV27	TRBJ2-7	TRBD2	CASSYGLAGGTEQYF	TGTGCCAGCAGTTACGGACTAGCGGGAGGGACCGAGCAGTACTTC